The T cell receptor (beta chain) described here comes from a study of T cell repertoires in cytomegalovirus infection. General study findings and limits: Clonotype analysis showed dominance of the ex vivo response by HLA-C-restricted CMV-specific TCR beta clonotypes.

This clonotype was found a few times. Antigen: not known. TCRdb processed the reads anew with MiXCR; each CDR3 protein has one entry. The data contain approximately 390,000 distinct CDR3 sequences, roughly 34% of them seen just once; the ten biggest clones take up approximately 12%. With V trimmed by 4 bases and J by 2 bases, 9 bases remained unmatched. This CDR3 region has 16 residues. The germline V gene has CDR1 SGHNT and CDR2 YYREEE (reference sequence). The source is a human donor in good health (CMV status not recorded). Some clones in this sample may be carry-over from other donors' samples. Sequencing was performed on cultured PBMCs, taken from culture after CMV antigen stimulation. J is TRBJ2-5 and V is TRBV5-4, with 9 positions matching TRBD2. CDR3 sequence: CASSPVVTSGQETQYF. CDR3 bases: TGTGCCAGCAGCCCGGTAGTGACTAGCGGACAAGAGACCCAGTACTTC.